The 8 T cell receptor beta chains presented below share a single source sample, sequenced in a study of identical twins. Using its own MiXCR run on the 5' RACE reads, TCRdb lists one record per CDR3 protein. Here the sample spans 1.5 million to 2 million distinct CDR3 sequences, around 33% being singletons. Material: cord blood. Receptors originate from a newborn girl in good health.

This chain joins TRBV6-2 or TRBV6-3 and TRBJ2-3; 15 bases match TRBD2. The germline gives CDR1 MNHEY, CDR2 SVGEGT. The CDR3 extends over 19 amino acids. With 5 bases clipped from V and 2 bases from J, the junction kept 11 bases outside the gene matches. CDR3 protein: CASSRTSGRAPISTDTQYF. CDR3 DNA sequence: TGTGCCAGCAGTCGGACTAGCGGGAGGGCCCCGATCTCCACAGATACGCAGTATTTT.

The chain has TRBV5-6 and TRBJ1-6, with TRBD1 identical over 7 bases. This CDR3 has 16 amino acids. The trim removed 3 bases at V and 7 bases at J, leaving 10 bases unmatched. Germline V lookup: CDR1 SGHDT, CDR2 YYEEEE. The CDR3 nucleotides are TGTGCCAGCAGCTCGGTCGGGACAGCTTGGAATTCACCCCTCCACTTT. This sequence encodes CASSSVGTAWNSPLHF.

The CDR3 loop reads CASSFFRQEPNTGELFF. CDR3 in DNA: TGCGCCAGCAGCTTTTTCCGGCAGGAGCCGAACACCGGGGAGCTGTTTTTT. The chain recombines TRBV5-1 with TRBJ2-2, with D hard to call. Trimming shortened V by 2 bases and J by 0 bases, and 14 bases separated the two germline ends. Per germline, CDR1 SGHRS and CDR2 YFSETQ. This CDR3 contains 17 residues.

The rearrangement links TRBV6-5 to TRBJ1-4; D might be TRBD1 (5 bases). The V and J ends lost 3 bases and 5 bases respectively, with 16 bases between them. CDR1 MNHEY and CDR2 SVGAGI come from the germline V gene. The CDR3 totals 16 residues. The CDR3 protein is CASSYSGAGVNEKLFF. Here the CDR3 DNA reads TGTGCCAGCAGTTATTCAGGCGCGGGGGTCAATGAAAAACTGTTTTTT.

This clonotype was picked up a small number of times. The V gene is TRBV27, the J gene TRBJ1-4; D perhaps matches TRBD1 (6 bases). The CDR3 covers 15 residues. The germline gives CDR1 MNHEY, CDR2 SMNVEV (reference sequence). V was cut by 1 base and J by 7 bases, with 13 bases left in between. CDR3 DNA: TGTGCCAGCAGTTTATTCGCAGGGGTTGGTGAAAAACTGTTTTTT. This codes for CASSLFAGVGEKLFF.

The chain uses TRBV25-1 and TRBJ1-5; perhaps TRBD1 as D (6 bases). The ends were cut back, 2 bases at V and 11 bases at J, with 13 bases in the middle. The CDR3 contains 13 residues. The V gene's germline CDR1 is MGHDK and CDR2 SYGVNS. CDR3 nucleotide sequence: TGTGCCAGCAGTGAAGGGACACATATAGCCCAGCATTTT. It translates to CASSEGTHIAQHF.

The J gene is TRBJ1-2, the V gene TRBV27; 9 bases fit TRBD1. The CDR3 has 15 residues. The J segment lost 4 bases and the V segment lost 5 bases, leaving 8 bases of the junction unmatched. CDR1 is MNHEY and CDR2 is SMNVEV in the germline V gene (reference sequence). The CDR3 spells CASSPRDRDPYGYTF. The CDR3 region has the DNA TGTGCCAGCAGTCCCAGGGACAGGGATCCCTATGGCTACACCTTC.

This clonotype was counted a few times. The chain carries TRBV5-6 and TRBJ2-7, with TRBD1 as a possible D gene (6 bases). Trimming left V 0 bases short and J 3 bases short, with 10 bases between. CDR1 and CDR2 from the germline V gene are SGHDT and YYEEEE. There are 14 residues in the CDR3. The CDR3 sequence is CASSLAQGHYEQYF. The CDR3 region has the DNA TGTGCCAGCAGCTTGGCACAGGGTCACTACGAGCAGTACTTC.